This entry is about one T cell receptor (beta chain). The CDR3 runs to 17 residues. Trimming cost V 1 base and J 6 bases; bases outside gene matches: 9. Germline lookup yields CDR1 LGHDT and CDR2 YNNKEL (reference sequence). The entry originates in a study of Graves' ophthalmopathy and Graves' hyperthyroidism. Being free of ophthalmopathy for 18 months of follow-up defined stable hyperthyroidism. Aged 18 to 65, hyperthyroidism patients had been newly diagnosed, with under 2 months' duration. The authors amplified TCR beta CDR3 regions, and they did so from RNA transcripts for repertoire sequencing. RT-PCR in the first round used HTBI primers; a second-round multiplex PCR followed. MiXCR was run by TCRdb on the multiplex PCR reads, yielding one entry per CDR3 protein. The sample records fewer than 650,000 distinct CDR3 sequences, approximately 22% being singletons.

Sequenced sample: peripheral blood. This TCR was recovered from a woman under 30 with stable Graves' hyperthyroidism. Some clones in this sample may be carry-over from other donors' samples. The V and J genes are TRBV3-1 and TRBJ2-2; 9 positions agree with TRBD2. In DNA form, the CDR3 reads TGTGCCAGCAGCCAAGGCCCTAGCGGGAAATGGGCCGGGGAGCTGTTTTTT. Translated: CASSQGPSGKWAGELFF.